This T cell receptor beta chain appears in the sequencing data of a study of metastatic and nonmetastatic thyroid tumors. Each patient came to thyroid surgery without any prior treatment (of any kind). TCRdb re-called clones from the PCR reads using MiXCR. This sample has approximately 35,000 clones, with 10% to 12% found just once. This clone is medium-sized (0.01 to 0.1%) within its sample. J lost 11 bases, V lost 2 bases, and 3 bases had no gene match. The germline CDR1 and CDR2 sequences are MNHEY and SVGEGT. This CDR3 is built from 14 residues. This rearrangement joins TRBV6-2 or TRBV6-3 to TRBJ2-1; 13 nucleotides align to TRBD2. This TCR was recovered from a female donor with papillary thyroid cancer or a benign thyroid nodule (not recorded which). Some clones in this sample may be carry-over from other donors' samples. Sequencing was done on a sample of blood. The CDR3 DNA reads as TGTGCCAGCAGTTACGGGGGACTAGCGGGGAAGCAGTTCTTC. Translating gives CASSYGGLAGKQFF.